These 2 T cell receptor beta chains originate from one sample sequenced in a study of vaccination and CD4 T cells after COVID-19. Sequenced with the Oncomine TCR Beta short-read assay was DNA taken from cultured CD4+ T cells. From the PCR reads, TCRdb called clonotypes with MiXCR, one entry per CDR3 protein. The sample records fewer than 12,000 distinct CDR3 sequences, around 30% being singletons. As for treatment: roughly 10-day PBMC culture with coronavirus spike peptide pools or control peptides (ViraFEST assay). These TCRs are of unknown antigen specificity. Sequenced input: CD4+ T cells from blood, cultured in vitro. Every receptor here comes from a human donor who had recovered from COVID-19.

This clonotype was seen more than once but under ten times. The chain employs TRBV5-1 and TRBJ2-5; D not certain. CDR1 and CDR2 from the germline V gene are SGHRS and YFSETQ. This CDR3 has 12 residues. The ends were cut back, 3 bases at V and 4 bases at J, with 7 bases in the middle. CDR3 in DNA: TGCGCCAGCAGCTCGCCGCCAGAGACCCAGTACTTC. This sequence encodes CASSSPPETQYF.

This clonotype was picked up a small number of times. This chain uses TRBV20-1 with TRBJ2-7; the match to TRBD1 covers 7 bases. J lost 2 bases, V lost 1 base, and 8 bases had no gene match. Germline values: CDR1 DFQATT, CDR2 SNEGSKA (reference sequence). The CDR3 runs to 15 residues. CDR3 sequence: CSARVPGTATYEQYF. The CDR3 nucleotides are TGCAGTGCTAGAGTCCCCGGGACAGCAACCTACGAGCAGTACTTC.